This TCR beta chain was captured in a study of vaccination effects on CD4 cells after COVID-19 (dated 2022 in TCRdb). In the study overall: Participants received two doses of either the BNT162b2 or the mRNA-1273 mRNA SARS-CoV-2 vaccine. The full study included fewer than eleven COVID-19 convalescent patients and a handful of SARS-CoV-2-naive healthy vaccine recipients. SARS-CoV-2 spike-specific CD4+ TCR repertoires from before and after mRNA vaccination were compared in COVID-19 convalescent patients and in infection-naive vaccine recipients. In the study, cultures from other donors were sequenced using the Oncomine TCR Beta short-read assay on an Illumina iSeq 100. Points the paper makes about the study in general: Both infection-induced and vaccine-induced clones contracted markedly at late post-vaccination timepoints, which is consistent with waning T cell responses. The study was limited by a small number of convalescent patients, and early post-infection timepoints were lacking. Among healthy vaccine recipients, nearly all vaccine-induced clones were SARS-CoV-2 mono-reactive, and only 1 of 255 was cross-reactive with common cold coronaviruses.

A word on this clone: The antigen this receptor binds is unknown. One base away there is no much larger clone; base qualities are not given.

From cysteine to phenylalanine, the CDR3 is 15 amino acids long. Of the read, only the CDR3 DNA is kept; its 45 bases are in frame from base 1. V lost 0 bases and J lost 2 bases; the stretch between them is 10 bases long. CDR1 and CDR2 were assigned from the germline V gene as SGDLS and YYNGEE. In the ViraFEST assay, PBMC were stimulated with viral peptide pools, and TCR sequencing was then used to find antigen-specific CD4+ T cell clonotypes based on their expansion. After around 10 days of culture, CD4+ T cells were isolated with the EasySep CD4+ T cell isolation kit. Healthy vaccine recipients had no prior SARS-CoV-2 infection, confirmed by negative nucleocapsid antibodies before and after vaccination. Each well held under 2.5 million PBMC cultured in IMDM containing approximately 5% human AB serum, approximately 10 IU/ml IL-2 and gentamicin, along with roughly 10 ug/ml peptides. Half of the culture medium was replaced with fresh IL-2-containing medium on days 3 and 7. Each peptide stimulation condition was cultured in triplicate wells unless otherwise noted. PBMC were separated from whole blood using Ficoll-Paque Plus gradient centrifugation and were then either cryopreserved at -140C or used fresh. Overlapping peptide pools spanned the spike proteins of SARS-CoV-2 and the common cold coronaviruses HCoV-NL63, HCoV-OC43 and HCoV-229E. The QIAamp micro DNA kit was used to extract genomic DNA from the cultured CD4+ T cells.

Libraries were prepared through the immunoSEQ multiplex PCR assay. DNA from the CD4+ T cells that had been cultured and isolated underwent TCR beta CDR3 sequencing. Per the authors' processing: Non-productive TCR sequences were discarded, and reads were trimmed to the CDR3 region, with only CDR3s of 7 or more amino acids retained. Antigen-specific clonotypes were identified using the MANAFEST web app by comparison of expansion in peptide wells against reference cultures. Positive clones required FDR<0.05 expansion versus reference and all other wells, odds ratio above 5, and frequency above 0.1% in two replicate wells. A clonotype was called cross-reactive if it was significantly expanded both in SARS-CoV-2 spike wells and in at least one common cold coronavirus spike condition. CDR3 similarity was assessed by Levenshtein distance using the stringdist R package, and unrooted trees were constructed with ape in R 3.6.1. TCRdb carries this immuneACCESS record with in-frame sequences only. Its versions omit some clonotypes, under half of them owing to an unresolved V gene in the studies checked, with the rest unexplained. The DNA gave D and trimming, while V, J and clone size come from that table. This sample gives fewer than 40,000 clones in total; approximately 68% of them show up just once. The ten biggest clones cover 25% to 30% of the sample.

The TCR was taken from a human donor who received a COVID-19 vaccine. The sequences come from CD4+ T cells from PBMCs cultured with HCoV-229E spike peptides, collected before COVID-19 vaccination. This specimen's cell subset or site label, interpreted: HCoV-229E spike overlapping peptide pool stimulation. Recombination connected TRBV9 to TRBJ2-3, with no confident D gene call. The DNA is TGTGCCAGCAGCGTAGGGGTCCAATTCACAGATACGCAGTATTTT. Translated, this is CASSVGVQFTDTQYF.